Listed below are T cell receptor beta chains from one sample, sequenced in a study of T cells after yellow fever vaccination. TCRdb passed the 5' RACE reads through MiXCR, listing each CDR3 protein once. The repertoire holds approximately 90,000 distinct CDR3 sequences, with 13% as singletons. Source: CD8+ T cells not binding an NS4B(214-222) dextramer, sorted from PBMCs, taken about 21 days after the first yellow fever vaccination. The receptor set was obtained from a man between 18 and 35 years old who received the YFV17D yellow fever vaccine. CDR3s include the opening cysteine and the closing phenylalanine or tryptophan. Each record gives: J gene, V gene, clone size, D gene, CDR3 length, CDR3 protein, CDR3 DNA. D genes are given only for firm matches. Size values are once, few and many counts, or a class for expanded clones, and some rows have none.

j_call: TRBJ2-1
v_call: TRBV7-9
clone_size: NA
d_call: NA
cdr3_length: 14
cdr3_aa: CASSSEEERNEQFF
cdr3_nt: TGTGCCAGCAGCTCGGAGGAAGAGAGGAATGAGCAGTTCTTC

j_call: TRBJ2-1
v_call: TRBV12-3/TRBV12-4
clone_size: NA
d_call: NA
cdr3_length: 18
cdr3_aa: CASSHPGQPFKSYNEQFF
cdr3_nt: TGTGCCAGCAGTCACCCAGGGCAGCCGTTTAAATCCTACAATGAGCAGTTCTTC

j_call: TRBJ1-5
v_call: TRBV7-8
clone_size: NA
d_call: NA
cdr3_length: 14
cdr3_aa: CASSLGRENQPQHF
cdr3_nt: TGTGCCAGCAGCTTGGGACGGGAGAATCAGCCCCAGCATTTT

j_call: TRBJ1-6
v_call: TRBV4-3
clone_size: few
d_call: TRBD1
cdr3_length: 15
cdr3_aa: CASSQEGTGVGPLHF
cdr3_nt: TGCGCCAGCAGCCAAGAGGGGACAGGGGTCGGACCCCTCCACTTT

j_call: TRBJ1-2
v_call: TRBV29-1
clone_size: NA
d_call: NA
cdr3_length: 13
cdr3_aa: CSVWDGRGYGYTF
cdr3_nt: TGCAGCGTTTGGGACGGGCGAGGCTATGGCTACACCTTC

j_call: TRBJ1-4
v_call: TRBV25-1
clone_size: few
d_call: NA
cdr3_length: 14
cdr3_aa: CASSPDRNRGELFF
cdr3_nt: TGTGCCAGCAGTCCCGACCGAAACCGAGGGGAACTGTTTTTT

j_call: TRBJ1-1
v_call: TRBV7-9
clone_size: NA
d_call: NA
cdr3_length: 10
cdr3_aa: CASSLVEAFF
cdr3_nt: TGTGCCAGCAGCTTAGTTGAAGCTTTCTTT

j_call: TRBJ1-1
v_call: TRBV12-3/TRBV12-4
clone_size: NA
d_call: NA
cdr3_length: 11
cdr3_aa: CASSWGVEAFF
cdr3_nt: TGTGCCAGCAGCTGGGGGGTCGAAGCTTTCTTT

j_call: TRBJ1-2
v_call: TRBV15
clone_size: few
d_call: TRBD1
cdr3_length: 16
cdr3_aa: CATSSWGDSTRGGYTF
cdr3_nt: TGTGCCACCAGCAGTTGGGGGGACAGTACCCGCGGAGGCTACACCTTC

j_call: TRBJ2-5
v_call: TRBV9
clone_size: many
d_call: NA
cdr3_length: 14
cdr3_aa: CASSVDGSQETQYF
cdr3_nt: TGTGCCAGCAGCGTAGACGGATCCCAAGAGACCCAGTACTTC

j_call: TRBJ1-6
v_call: TRBV27
clone_size: NA
d_call: TRBD1
cdr3_length: 14
cdr3_aa: CASSLGTGVSPLHF
cdr3_nt: TGTGCCAGCAGTTTGGGGACAGGGGTTTCACCCCTCCACTTT

j_call: TRBJ1-2
v_call: TRBV4-1
clone_size: NA
d_call: TRBD1
cdr3_length: 14
cdr3_aa: CASSLDRGFDGYTF
cdr3_nt: TGCGCCAGCAGCCTTGACAGGGGGTTTGATGGCTACACCTTC

j_call: TRBJ2-5
v_call: TRBV12-3/TRBV12-4
clone_size: few
d_call: TRBD1
cdr3_length: 15
cdr3_aa: CASRPGTGVIETQYF
cdr3_nt: TGTGCCAGCAGGCCCGGGACAGGGGTTATAGAGACCCAGTACTTC

j_call: TRBJ1-5
v_call: TRBV7-9
clone_size: few
d_call: NA
cdr3_length: 14
cdr3_aa: CASSSQGNNQPQHF
cdr3_nt: TGTGCCAGCAGCTCCCAGGGGAACAATCAGCCCCAGCATTTT